The entry below describes one TCR beta chain. The related graft donor's blood sample was taken on the day of bone marrow donation. This sample was included in a study of T cells after posttransplantation cyclophosphamide. Profiled with immunoSEQ multiplex PCR; TCRdb holds only in-frame clones, not every one. Recorded here are 25,000 to 30,000 clones, none singletons. The sequence was obtained from a woman in her sixties or seventies in good health, CMV-negative, and a related stem cell transplant donor. Source material: PBMCs.

In DNA, the CDR3 is TGTGCCAGCAGTCCGCGGGTAGGAGCGTACCAAGAGACCCAGTACTTC. Its protein is CASSPRVGAYQETQYF. This rearrangement joins TRBV27 to TRBJ2-5; the D gene is possibly TRBD2 (5 bases). Between the trimmed V and J ends, which lost 5 bases and 0 bases, there was a span of 16 bases. CDR3 length: 16 amino acids. Germline-derived CDR1 and CDR2 are MNHEY and SMNVEV (reference sequence).